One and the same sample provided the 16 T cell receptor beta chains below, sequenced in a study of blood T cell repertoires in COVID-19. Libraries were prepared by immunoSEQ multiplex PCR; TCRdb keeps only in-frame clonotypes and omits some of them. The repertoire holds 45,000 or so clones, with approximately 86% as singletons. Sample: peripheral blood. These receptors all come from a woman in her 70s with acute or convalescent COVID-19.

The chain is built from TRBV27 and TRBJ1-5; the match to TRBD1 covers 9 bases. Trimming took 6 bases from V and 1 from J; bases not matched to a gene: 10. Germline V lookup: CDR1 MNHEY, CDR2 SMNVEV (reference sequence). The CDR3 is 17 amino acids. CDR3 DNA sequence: TGTGCCAGCAGAAAGGGACAGGGATGGGGGAGCAATCAGCCCCAGCATTTT. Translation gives CASRKGQGWGSNQPQHF.

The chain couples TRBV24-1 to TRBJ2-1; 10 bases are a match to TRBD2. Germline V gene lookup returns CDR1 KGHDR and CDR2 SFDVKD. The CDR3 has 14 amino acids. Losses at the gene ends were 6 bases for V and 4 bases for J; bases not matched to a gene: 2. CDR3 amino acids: CATSPAGGYNEQFF. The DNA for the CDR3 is TGTGCCACCAGTCCAGCGGGAGGGTACAATGAGCAGTTCTTC.

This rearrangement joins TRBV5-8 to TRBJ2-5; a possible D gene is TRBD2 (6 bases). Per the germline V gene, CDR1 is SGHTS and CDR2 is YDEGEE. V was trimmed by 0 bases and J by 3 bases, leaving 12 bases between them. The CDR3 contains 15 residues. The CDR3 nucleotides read TGTGCCAGCAGCTTGGGCTGGGAGGTTAAAGAGACCCAGTACTTC. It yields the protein CASSLGWEVKETQYF.

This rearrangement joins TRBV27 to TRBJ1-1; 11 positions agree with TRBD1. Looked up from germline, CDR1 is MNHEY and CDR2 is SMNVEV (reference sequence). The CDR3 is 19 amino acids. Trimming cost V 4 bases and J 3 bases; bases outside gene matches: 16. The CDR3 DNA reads TGTGCCAGCAGTTCTCCTCTCTCCGGGACAGGGGGGAGACACACTGAAGCTTTCTTT. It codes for CASSSPLSGTGGRHTEAFF.

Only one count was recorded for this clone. The CDR3 nucleotides are TGCAGCGTTCGTCTAAGGGGGCGGTTGGACACTGAAGCTTTCTTT. Its protein is CSVRLRGRLDTEAFF. V usage is TRBV29-1 and J usage is TRBJ1-1, with 7 bases fitting TRBD1. After removal of 5 bases from V and 3 bases from J, the junction contained 12 bases not matched to a gene. Germline V gives CDR1 SQVTM, CDR2 ANQGSEA. The CDR3 consists of 15 residues.

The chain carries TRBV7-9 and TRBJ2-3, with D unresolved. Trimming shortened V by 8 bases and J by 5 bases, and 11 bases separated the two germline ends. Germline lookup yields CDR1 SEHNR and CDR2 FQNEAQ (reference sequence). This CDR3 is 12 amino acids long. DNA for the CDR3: TGTGCCAGCCAATACATACAAGATACGCAGTATTTT. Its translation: CASQYIQDTQYF.

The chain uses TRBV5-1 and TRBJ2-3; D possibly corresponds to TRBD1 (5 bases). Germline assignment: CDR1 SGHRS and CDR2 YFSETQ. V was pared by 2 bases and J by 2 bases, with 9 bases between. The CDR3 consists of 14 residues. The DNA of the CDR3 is TGCGCCAGCAGCTTAGGACACGCCACAGATACGCAGTATTTT. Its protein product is CASSLGHATDTQYF.

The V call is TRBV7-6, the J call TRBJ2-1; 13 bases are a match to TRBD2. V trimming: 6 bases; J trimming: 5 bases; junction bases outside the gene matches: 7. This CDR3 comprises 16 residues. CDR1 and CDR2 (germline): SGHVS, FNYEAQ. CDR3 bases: TGTGCCAGCAGTTGGACTAGCGGGAGCATCCACAATGAGCAGTTCTTC. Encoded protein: CASSWTSGSIHNEQFF.

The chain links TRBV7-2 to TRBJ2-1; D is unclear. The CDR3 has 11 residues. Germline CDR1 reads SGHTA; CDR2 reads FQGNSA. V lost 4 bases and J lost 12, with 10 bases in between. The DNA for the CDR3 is TGTGCCAGCAGCTCGCCAACGGTGCAGTTCTTC. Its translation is CASSSPTVQFF. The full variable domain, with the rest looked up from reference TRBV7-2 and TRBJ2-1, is GAGVSQSPSNKVTEKGKDVELRCDPISGHTALYWYRQSLGQGLEFLIYFQGNSAPDKSGLPSDRFSAERTGGSVSTLTIQRTQQEDSAVYLCASSSPTVQFFGPGTRLTVL.

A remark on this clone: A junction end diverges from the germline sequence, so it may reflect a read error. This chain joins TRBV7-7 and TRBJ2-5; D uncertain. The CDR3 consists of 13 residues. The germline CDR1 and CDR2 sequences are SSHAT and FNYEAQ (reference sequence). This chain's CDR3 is CASSPGSRETQYF. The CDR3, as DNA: TGTGCTAGCAGCCCCGGTTCTAGGGAGACCCAGTACTTC.

The CDR3 DNA sequence: TGTGCCAGCAGCGTGACAGGGGGGGACTCCTACGAGCAGTACTTC. Translated, it gives CASSVTGGDSYEQYF. The J gene is TRBJ2-7, the V gene TRBV9; 9 bases are shared with TRBD1. This CDR3 spans 15 amino acids. CDR1 and CDR2 from the germline V gene are SGDLS and YYNGEE. The ends lost 2 bases at V and 0 bases at J; junction bases unmatched: 3.

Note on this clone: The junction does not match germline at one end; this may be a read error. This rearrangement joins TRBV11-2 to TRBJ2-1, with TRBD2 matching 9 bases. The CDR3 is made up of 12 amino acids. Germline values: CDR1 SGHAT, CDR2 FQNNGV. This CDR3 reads CASSLGASGILF. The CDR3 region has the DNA TGTGCCAGCAGCTTAGGGGCTAGCGGGATCCTCTTC. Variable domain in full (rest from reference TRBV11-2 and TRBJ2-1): EAGVAQSPRYKIIEKRQSVAFWCNPISGHATLYWYQQILGQGPKLLIQFQNNGVVDDSQLPKDRFSAERLKGVDSTLKIQPAKLEDSAVYLCASSLGASGILFGPGTRLTVL.

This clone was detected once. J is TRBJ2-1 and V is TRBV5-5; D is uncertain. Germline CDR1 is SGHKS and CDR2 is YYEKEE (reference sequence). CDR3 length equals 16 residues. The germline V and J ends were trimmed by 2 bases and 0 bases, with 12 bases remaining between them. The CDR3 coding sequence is TGTGCCAGCAGCTTAACCGCCCGGAGCTCCTACAATGAGCAGTTCTTC. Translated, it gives CASSLTARSSYNEQFF.

CDR3 residues: CASSTLAGVGETQYF. As DNA, the CDR3 is TGTGCCAGCAGTACCCTAGCGGGAGTTGGTGAGACCCAGTACTTC. V usage is TRBV6-5 and J usage is TRBJ2-5; TRBD2 agrees at 10 bases. Trimming removed 5 bases from V and 5 bases from J; junction bases left unmatched: 8. This CDR3 has 15 amino acids. Germline V gives CDR1 MNHEY, CDR2 SVGAGI.

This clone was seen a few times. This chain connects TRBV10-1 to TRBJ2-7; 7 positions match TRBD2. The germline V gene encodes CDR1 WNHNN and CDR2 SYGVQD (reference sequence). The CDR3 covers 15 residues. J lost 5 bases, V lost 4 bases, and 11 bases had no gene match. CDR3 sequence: CASSGSGVLEDEQYF. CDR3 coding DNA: TGCGCCAGCAGTGGAAGCGGGGTCCTTGAGGACGAGCAGTACTTC.

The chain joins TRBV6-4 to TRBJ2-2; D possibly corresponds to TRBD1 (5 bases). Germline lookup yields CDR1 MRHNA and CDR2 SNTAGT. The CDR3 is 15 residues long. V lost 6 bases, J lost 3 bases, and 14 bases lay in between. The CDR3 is CASSASGLDTGELFF. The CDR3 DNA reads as TGTGCCAGCAGCGCCTCAGGGTTGGACACCGGGGAGCTGTTTTTT.